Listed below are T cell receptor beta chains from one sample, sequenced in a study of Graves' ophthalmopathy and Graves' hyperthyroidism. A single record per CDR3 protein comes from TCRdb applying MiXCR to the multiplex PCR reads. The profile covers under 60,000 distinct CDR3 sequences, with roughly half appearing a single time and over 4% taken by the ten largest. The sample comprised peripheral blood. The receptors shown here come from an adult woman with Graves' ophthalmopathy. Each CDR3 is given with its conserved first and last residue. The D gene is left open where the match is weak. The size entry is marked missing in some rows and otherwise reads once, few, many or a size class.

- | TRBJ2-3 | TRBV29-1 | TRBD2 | TGCAGCGCCGTGGGACTAGCGGGAGGGATGGATACGCAGTATTTT | CSAVGLAGGMDTQYF
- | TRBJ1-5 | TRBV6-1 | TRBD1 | TGTGCCAGCAGTCAACAGACAGGGCAGAATCAGCCCCAGCATTTT | CASSQQTGQNQPQHF
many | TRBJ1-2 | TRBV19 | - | TGTGCCACCACCATGGGGGGGGGTCCCCACTATGGCTACACCTTC | CATTMGGGPHYGYTF
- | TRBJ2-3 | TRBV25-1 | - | TGTGCCAGCAGTGCTAGGCCGACAGAAAATACGCAGTATTTT | CASSARPTENTQYF
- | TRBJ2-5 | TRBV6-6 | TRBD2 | TGTGCCAGCAGCTTACTAGCGGGCGGGGGAGAGACCCAGTACTTC | CASSLLAGGGETQYF
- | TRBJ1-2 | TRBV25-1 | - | TGTGCCAGCAGCGACGCTCGACATTCTAACTATGGCTACACCTTC | CASSDARHSNYGYTF
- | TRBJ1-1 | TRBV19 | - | TGTGCCAGTAGTTTCCGATTGAACACTGAAGCTTTCTTT | CASSFRLNTEAFF
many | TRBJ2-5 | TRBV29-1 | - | TGCAGCGCTTTTCAAGAGACCCAGTACTTC | CSAFQETQYF
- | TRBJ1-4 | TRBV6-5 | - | TGTGCCAGCAGTCGGCGGGAGGTCCGGGAAAAACTGTTTTTT | CASSRREVREKLFF
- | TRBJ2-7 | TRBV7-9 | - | TGTGCCAGCAGCTTGGGGGATTTAAGCCAAGAACCCTACGAGCAGTACTTC | CASSLGDLSQEPYEQYF
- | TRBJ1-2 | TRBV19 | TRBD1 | TGTGCCAGTAACAGGGGGGTGGTACAGGGTGACGGCTACACCTTC | CASNRGVVQGDGYTF
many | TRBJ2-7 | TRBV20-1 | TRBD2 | TGCAGTGTTACTCCGGGACTAGCGTCAGGAGAGCAGTACTTC | CSVTPGLASGEQYF
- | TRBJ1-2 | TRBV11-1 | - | TGTGCCAGCAAACCGCAAATCTTCTATGGCTACACCTTC | CASKPQIFYGYTF
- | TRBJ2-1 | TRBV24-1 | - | TGTGCCACCAGTGATGCCCTCTACAATGAGCAGTTCTTC | CATSDALYNEQFF
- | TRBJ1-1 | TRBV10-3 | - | TGTGCCACCGAGGACAGTTTGAACACTGAAGCTTTCTTT | CATEDSLNTEAFF
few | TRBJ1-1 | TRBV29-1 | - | TGCAGCGTCACCGTAACAGCTAATACTGAAGCTTTCTTT | CSVTVTANTEAFF
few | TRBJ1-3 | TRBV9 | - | TGTGCCAGCAGCGTAGACCGGCGAAACACCATATATTTT | CASSVDRRNTIYF
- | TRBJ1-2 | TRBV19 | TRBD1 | TGTGCCAGTCGGCGAGGGGCAGGGGGTTACGACTATGGCTACACCTTC | CASRRGAGGYDYGYTF
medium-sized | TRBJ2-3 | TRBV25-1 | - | TGTGCCAGCAGTGAAGCCGGGGCTTTGGGGGATACGCAGTATTTT | CASSEAGALGDTQYF
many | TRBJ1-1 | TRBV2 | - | TGTGCCAGCAGACGAGACGGGACTGAAGCTTTCTTT | CASRRDGTEAFF
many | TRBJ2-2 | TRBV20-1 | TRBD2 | TGCAGTGCTAGAGATCCAGCGGGAGGCACCGGGGAGCTGTTTTTT | CSARDPAGGTGELFF
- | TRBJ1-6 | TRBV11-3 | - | TGTGCCAGCAGCCAGAACTCAAATTCACCCCTCCACTTT | CASSQNSNSPLHF
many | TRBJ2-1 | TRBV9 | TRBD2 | TGTGCCAGCAGCGTACCGGGACTAGCGGGTGAGCAGTTCTTC | CASSVPGLAGEQFF
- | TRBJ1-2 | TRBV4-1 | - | TGCGCCAGCAGCCGACGCGTATCAGGGGACGGCTACGCCTTC | CASSRRVSGDGYAF
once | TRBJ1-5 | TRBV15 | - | TGTGCCACCAGCAGAGATCAGGTTAGCAATCAGCCCCAGCATTTT | CATSRDQVSNQPQHF
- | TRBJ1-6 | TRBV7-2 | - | TGTGCCGGCAGCTTAGACCGTTTCTATAATTCACCCCTCCGCTTT | CAGSLDRFYNSPLRF
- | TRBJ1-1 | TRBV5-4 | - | TGTGCCAGCAGCTATCGGGGGAAGGACACTGAAGCTTTCTTT | CASSYRGKDTEAFF
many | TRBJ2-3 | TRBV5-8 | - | TGTGCCAGCAGCGCAGTGATGTCTAGCACAGATACGCAGTATTTT | CASSAVMSSTDTQYF
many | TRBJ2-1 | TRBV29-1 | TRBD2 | TGCAGCGTTGACGGCGGGAGCCGGGGTGAGCAGTTCTTC | CSVDGGSRGEQFF
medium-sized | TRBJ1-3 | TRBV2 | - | TGTGCCAGCAGTGATCCGCTACTCTCTGGAAACACCATATATTTT | CASSDPLLSGNTIYF
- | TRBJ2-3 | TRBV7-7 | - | TGTGCTAGCAGCCTGGACGGGGGGCAAATAGATACGCAGTATTTT | CASSLDGGQIDTQYF
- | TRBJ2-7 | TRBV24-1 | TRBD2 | TGTGCCACCAGCCCGGAGGGCGGGAGGGCTTACGAGCAGTACTTC | CATSPEGGRAYEQYF
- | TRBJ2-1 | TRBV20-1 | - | TGCAGTGCAAAGGGGGGGGGCGATGAGCAGTTCTTC | CSAKGGGDEQFF
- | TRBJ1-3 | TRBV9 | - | TGTGCCAGCAGCGTAGCTTCGGCAGGGGAAGAAAACACCATACATTTT | CASSVASAGEENTIHF
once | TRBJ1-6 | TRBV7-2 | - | TGTGCCAGCAGCCACTCCGGAGATAATTCACCCCTCCACTTT | CASSHSGDNSPLHF
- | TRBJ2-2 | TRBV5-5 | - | TGTGCCAGCAGTTTTGGGTCAGGACCTAACATCGGGGAGCTGTTTTTT | CASSFGSGPNIGELFF
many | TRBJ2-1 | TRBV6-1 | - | TGTGCCAGCAGTGAAGCGGGAGGAAGCGATGAGCAGTTCTTC | CASSEAGGSDEQFF
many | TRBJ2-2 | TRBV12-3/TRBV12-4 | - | TGTGCCAGCAGTTTGGTGGGAACCGGGGAGCTGTTTTTT | CASSLVGTGELFF
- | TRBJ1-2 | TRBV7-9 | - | TGTGCCAGCAGCCCCGTGAGCGGGACACCTTACTATGGCTACACCTTC | CASSPVSGTPYYGYTF
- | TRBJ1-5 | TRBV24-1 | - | TGTGCCACCAGTGAGGCGGGACGCGAGACCCAGCATTTT | CATSEAGRETQHF
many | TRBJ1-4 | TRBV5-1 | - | TGCGCCAGCAGCTCCTACCTCGGGGCGGAACTGTTTTTT | CASSSYLGAELFF
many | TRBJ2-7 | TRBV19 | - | TGTGCCAGTAGTGTCTCTGGGGCCGTCTCCTACGAGCAGTACTTC | CASSVSGAVSYEQYF
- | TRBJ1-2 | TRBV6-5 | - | TGTGCCAGCAGTTACGGCGGGAGCGGAGATGAGCCTAACTATGGCTACACCTTC | CASSYGGSGDEPNYGYTF
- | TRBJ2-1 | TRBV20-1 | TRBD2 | TGCAGCTTCCCCGTAGCGGGAGGTCACAATGAGCAGTTCTTC | CSFPVAGGHNEQFF
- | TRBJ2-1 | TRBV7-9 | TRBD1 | TGTGCCAGCAGCTCCGGGACAGGGGTTGTAGGGAATGAGCAGTTCTTC | CASSSGTGVVGNEQFF
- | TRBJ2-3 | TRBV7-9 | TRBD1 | TGTGCCAGCAGCACCACACAGGGGGATACGCAGTATTTT | CASSTTQGDTQYF
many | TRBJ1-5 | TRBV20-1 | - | TGCAGTGCTAAAGATTGGGGGGGTCAGCCCCAGCATTTT | CSAKDWGGQPQHF
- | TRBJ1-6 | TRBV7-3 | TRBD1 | TGTGCCAGCAGTGAGGGACAGCCTTATAATTCACCCCTCCACTTT | CASSEGQPYNSPLHF